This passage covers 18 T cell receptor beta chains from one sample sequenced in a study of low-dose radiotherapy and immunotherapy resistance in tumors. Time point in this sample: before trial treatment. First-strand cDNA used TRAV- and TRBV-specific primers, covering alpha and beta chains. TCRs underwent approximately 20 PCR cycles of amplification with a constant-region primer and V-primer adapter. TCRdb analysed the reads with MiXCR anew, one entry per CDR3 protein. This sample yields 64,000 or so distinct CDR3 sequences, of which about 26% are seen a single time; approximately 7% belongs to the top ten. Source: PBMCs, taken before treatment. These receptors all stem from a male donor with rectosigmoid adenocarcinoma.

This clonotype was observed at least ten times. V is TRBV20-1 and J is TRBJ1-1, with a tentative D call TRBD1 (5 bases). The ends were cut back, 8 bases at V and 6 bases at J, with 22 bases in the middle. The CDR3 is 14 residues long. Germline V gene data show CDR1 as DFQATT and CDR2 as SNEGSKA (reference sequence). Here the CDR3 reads CSPSPGGVVPEAFF. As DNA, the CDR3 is TGCAGTCCATCTCCTGGGGGGGTGGTACCTGAAGCTTTCTTT.

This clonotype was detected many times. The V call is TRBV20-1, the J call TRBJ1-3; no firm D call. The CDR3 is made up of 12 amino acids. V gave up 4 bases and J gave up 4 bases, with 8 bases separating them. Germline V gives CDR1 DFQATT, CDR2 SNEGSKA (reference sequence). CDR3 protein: CSANLGGNTIYF. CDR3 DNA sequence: TGCAGTGCTAACCTGGGGGGAAACACCATATATTTT.

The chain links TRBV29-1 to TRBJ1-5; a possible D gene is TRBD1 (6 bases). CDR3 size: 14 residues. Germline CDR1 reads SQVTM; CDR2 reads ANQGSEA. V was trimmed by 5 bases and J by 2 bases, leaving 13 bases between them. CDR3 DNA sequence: TGCAGCGTTTTAACAGGGAACGGCAATCAGCCCCAGCATTTT. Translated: CSVLTGNGNQPQHF.

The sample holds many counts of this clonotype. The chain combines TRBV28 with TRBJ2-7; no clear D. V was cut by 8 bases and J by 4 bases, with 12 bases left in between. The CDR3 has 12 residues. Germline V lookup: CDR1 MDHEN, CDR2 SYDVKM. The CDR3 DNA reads TGTGCCAGCGGTGACGATGGGTACGAGCAGTACTTC. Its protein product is CASGDDGYEQYF.

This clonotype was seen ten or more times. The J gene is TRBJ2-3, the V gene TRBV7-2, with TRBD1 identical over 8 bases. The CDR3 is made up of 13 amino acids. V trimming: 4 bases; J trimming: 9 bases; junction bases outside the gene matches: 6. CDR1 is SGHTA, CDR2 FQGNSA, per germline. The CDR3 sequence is CASSSGQGVTQYF. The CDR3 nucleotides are TGTGCCAGCAGCTCCGGACAGGGCGTCACGCAGTATTTT.

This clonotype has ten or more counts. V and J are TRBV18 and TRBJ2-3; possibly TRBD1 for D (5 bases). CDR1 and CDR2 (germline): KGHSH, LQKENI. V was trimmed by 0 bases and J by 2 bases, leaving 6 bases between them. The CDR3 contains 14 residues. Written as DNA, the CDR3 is TGTGCCAGCTCACCACCCAGGGCCACAGATACGCAGTATTTT. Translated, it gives CASSPPRATDTQYF.

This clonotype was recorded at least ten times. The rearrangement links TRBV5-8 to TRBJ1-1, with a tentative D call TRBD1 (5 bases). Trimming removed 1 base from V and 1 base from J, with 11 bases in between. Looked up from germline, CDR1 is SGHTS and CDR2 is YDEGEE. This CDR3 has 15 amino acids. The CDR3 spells CASSLQEGRNTEAFF. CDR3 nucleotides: TGTGCCAGCAGCTTGCAGGAGGGGAGGAACACTGAAGCTTTCTTT.

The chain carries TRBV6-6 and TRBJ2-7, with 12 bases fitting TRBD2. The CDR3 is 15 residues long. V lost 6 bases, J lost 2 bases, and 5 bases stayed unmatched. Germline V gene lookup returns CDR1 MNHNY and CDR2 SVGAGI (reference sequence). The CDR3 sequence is CASRKLAGGTYEQYF. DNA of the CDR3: TGTGCCAGCAGAAAACTAGCGGGAGGAACCTACGAGCAGTACTTC.

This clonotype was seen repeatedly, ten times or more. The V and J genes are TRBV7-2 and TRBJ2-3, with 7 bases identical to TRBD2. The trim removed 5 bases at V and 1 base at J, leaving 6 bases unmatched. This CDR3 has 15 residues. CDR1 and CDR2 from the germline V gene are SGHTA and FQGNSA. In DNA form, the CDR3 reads TGTGCCAGCAGCGAGCGGGGACTTCGCACAGATACGCAGTATTTT. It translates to CASSERGLRTDTQYF.

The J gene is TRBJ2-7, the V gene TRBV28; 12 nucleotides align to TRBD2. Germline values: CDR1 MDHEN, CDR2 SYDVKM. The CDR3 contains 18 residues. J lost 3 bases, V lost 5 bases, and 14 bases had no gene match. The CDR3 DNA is TGTGCCAGCAGTCGACAAGGGCTAGCGGGAGGGCTAGACTACGAGCAGTACTTC. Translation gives CASSRQGLAGGLDYEQYF.

The CDR3 protein is CASSASSHEQYF. CDR3 sequence (DNA): TGTGCCAGCAGCGCCTCGTCCCACGAGCAGTACTTC. The chain has TRBV9 and TRBJ2-7; D not resolved. V lost 3 bases and J 5 bases, leaving 9 bases between the germline ends. Germline loops: CDR1 SGDLS, CDR2 YYNGEE. The CDR3 length is 12 residues.

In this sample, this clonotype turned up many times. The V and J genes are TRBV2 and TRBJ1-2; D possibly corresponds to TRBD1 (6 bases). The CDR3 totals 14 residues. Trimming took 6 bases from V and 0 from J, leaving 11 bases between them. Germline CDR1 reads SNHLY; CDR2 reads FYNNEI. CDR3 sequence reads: CASSPDRANYGYTF. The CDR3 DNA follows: TGTGCCAGCAGCCCGGACAGAGCTAACTATGGCTACACCTTC.

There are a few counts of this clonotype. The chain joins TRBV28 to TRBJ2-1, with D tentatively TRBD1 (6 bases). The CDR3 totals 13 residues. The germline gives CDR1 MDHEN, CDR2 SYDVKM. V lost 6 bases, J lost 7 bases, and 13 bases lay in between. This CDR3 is CASRGGGENEQFF. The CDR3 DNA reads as TGTGCCAGCAGAGGGGGTGGAGAGAATGAGCAGTTCTTC.

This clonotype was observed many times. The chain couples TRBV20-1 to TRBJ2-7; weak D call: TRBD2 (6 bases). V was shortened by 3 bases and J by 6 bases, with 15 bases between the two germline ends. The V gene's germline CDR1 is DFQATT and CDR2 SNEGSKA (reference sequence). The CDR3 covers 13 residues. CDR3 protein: CSASPGAYGEQYF. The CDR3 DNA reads TGCAGTGCTAGCCCGGGAGCTTATGGCGAGCAGTACTTC.

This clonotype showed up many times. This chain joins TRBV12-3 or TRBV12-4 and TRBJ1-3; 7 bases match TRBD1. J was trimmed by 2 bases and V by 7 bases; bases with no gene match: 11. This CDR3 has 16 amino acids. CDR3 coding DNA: TGTGCCAGCACCAAGAACCCAAGGGGGCCTGGAAACACCATATATTTT. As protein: CASTKNPRGPGNTIYF.

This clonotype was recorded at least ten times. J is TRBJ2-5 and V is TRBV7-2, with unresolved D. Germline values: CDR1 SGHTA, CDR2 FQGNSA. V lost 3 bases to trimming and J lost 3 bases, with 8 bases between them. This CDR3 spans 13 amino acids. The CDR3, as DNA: TGTGCCAGCAGCTTGGGATGGGAAGAGACCCAGTACTTC. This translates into CASSLGWEETQYF. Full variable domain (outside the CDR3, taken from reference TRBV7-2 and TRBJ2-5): GAGVSQSPSNKVTEKGKDVELRCDPISGHTALYWYRQSLGQGLEFLIYFQGNSAPDKSGLPSDRFSAERTGGSVSTLTIQRTQQEDSAVYLCASSLGWEETQYFGPGTRLLVL.

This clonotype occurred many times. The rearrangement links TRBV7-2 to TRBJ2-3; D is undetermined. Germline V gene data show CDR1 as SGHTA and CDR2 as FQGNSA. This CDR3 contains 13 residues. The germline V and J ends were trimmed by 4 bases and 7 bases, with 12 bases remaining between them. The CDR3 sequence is CASSSASYNTQYF. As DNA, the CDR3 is TGTGCCAGCAGCTCGGCTAGTTACAATACGCAGTATTTT.

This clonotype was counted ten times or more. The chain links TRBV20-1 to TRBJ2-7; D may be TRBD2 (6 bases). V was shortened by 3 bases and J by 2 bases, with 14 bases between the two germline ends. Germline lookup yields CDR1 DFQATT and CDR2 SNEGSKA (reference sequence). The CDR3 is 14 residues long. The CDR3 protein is CSASGSLGAYEQYF. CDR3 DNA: TGCAGTGCTAGCGGGAGTCTAGGGGCCTACGAGCAGTACTTC.